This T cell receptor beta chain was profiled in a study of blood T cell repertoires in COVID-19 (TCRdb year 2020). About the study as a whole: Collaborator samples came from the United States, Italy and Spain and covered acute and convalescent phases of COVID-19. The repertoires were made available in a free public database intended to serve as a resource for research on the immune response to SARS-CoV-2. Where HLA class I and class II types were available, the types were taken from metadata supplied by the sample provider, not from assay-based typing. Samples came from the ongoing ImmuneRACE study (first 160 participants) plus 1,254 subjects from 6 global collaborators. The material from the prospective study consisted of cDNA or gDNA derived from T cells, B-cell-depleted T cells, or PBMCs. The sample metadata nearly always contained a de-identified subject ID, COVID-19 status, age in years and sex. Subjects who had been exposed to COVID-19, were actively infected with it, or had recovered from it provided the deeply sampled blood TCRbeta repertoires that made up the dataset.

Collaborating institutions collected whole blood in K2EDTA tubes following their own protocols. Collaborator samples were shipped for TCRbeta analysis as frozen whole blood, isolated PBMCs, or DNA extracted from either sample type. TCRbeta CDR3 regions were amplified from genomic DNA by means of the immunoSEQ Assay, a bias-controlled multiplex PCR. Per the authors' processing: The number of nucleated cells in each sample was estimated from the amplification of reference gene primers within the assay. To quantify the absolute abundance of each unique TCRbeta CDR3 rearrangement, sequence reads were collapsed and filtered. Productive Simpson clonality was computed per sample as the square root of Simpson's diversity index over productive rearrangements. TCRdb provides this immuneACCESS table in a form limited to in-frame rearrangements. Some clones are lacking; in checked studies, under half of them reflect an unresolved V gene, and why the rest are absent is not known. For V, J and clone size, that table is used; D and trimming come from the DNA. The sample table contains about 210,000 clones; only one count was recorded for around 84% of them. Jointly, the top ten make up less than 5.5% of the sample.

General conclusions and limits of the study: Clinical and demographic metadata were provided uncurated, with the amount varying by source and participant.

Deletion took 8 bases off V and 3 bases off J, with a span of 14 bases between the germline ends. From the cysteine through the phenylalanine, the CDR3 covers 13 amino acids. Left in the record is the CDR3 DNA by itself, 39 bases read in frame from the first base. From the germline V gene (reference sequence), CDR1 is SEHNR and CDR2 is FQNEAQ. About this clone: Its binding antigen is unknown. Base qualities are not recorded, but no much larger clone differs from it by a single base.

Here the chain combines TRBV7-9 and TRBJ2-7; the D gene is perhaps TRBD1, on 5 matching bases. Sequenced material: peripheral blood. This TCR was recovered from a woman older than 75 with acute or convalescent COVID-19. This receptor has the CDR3 CASHPEGDYEQYF. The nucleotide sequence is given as TGTGCCAGCCATCCCGAAGGGGACTACGAGCAGTACTTC.